The entry below gives a single TCR beta chain sequence along with its context. Its specificity is not known. Looked up from germline, CDR1 is LNHDA and CDR2 is SQIVND (reference sequence). The CDR3 loop spans 14 amino acids. After removal of 6 bases from V and 4 bases from J, the junction contained 5 bases not matched to a gene. Genomic DNA, serving as template, underwent TCR beta VDJ and CDR3 profiling. TCRdb independently ran MiXCR on the reads; one entry per CDR3 protein. The sample holds under 200,000 distinct CDR3 sequences; around half are singletons and the top ten take more than 30%. This specimen belongs to a study of CD8+CD57+ T cells in acquired aplastic anemia. About the research overall: Quantities of DNA derived from sorted CD4+ and CD8+ cells averaged 3.2 ug. Findings of the study overall: Approximately 28 CD8+ CDR3 sequences were shared between patients and controls.

Patients included in sequencing had previously demonstrated CD8+CD57+ cell expansion by flow cytometry. The receptor was derived from a human donor with aplastic anemia. This rearrangement joins TRBV19 to TRBJ2-3; 9 nucleotides align to TRBD2. Sequenced input: sorted CD4+, CD8+, or CD8+CD57+ T cells (not recorded which) from PBMCs. In DNA, the CDR3 is TGTGCCAGTAGACGGACTAGCGCATCAGATACGCAGTATTTT. This gives the protein CASRRTSASDTQYF.